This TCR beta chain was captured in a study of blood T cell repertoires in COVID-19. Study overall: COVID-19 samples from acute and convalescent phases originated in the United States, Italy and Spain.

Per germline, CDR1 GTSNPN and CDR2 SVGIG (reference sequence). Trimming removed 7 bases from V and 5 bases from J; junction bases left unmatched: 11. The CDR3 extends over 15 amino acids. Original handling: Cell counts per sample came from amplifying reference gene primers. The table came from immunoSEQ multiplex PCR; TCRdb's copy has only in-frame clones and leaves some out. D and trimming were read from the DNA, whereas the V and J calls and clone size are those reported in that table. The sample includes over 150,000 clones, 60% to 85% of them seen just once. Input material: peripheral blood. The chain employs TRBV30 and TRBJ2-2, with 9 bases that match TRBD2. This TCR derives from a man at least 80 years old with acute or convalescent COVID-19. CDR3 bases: TGTGCCTACGTGCTAGCGGGGACGACAACCGGGGAGCTGTTTTTT. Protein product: CAYVLAGTTTGELFF.